This entry is about one TCR beta chain. V lost 3 bases and J 1 base, leaving 7 bases between the germline ends. The CDR3 sequence is 12 residues long. The germline CDR1 and CDR2 sequences are DFQATT and SNEGSKA (reference sequence). This sample stems from a study of identical twins. In TCRdb, the 5' RACE reads were re-called with MiXCR into one record per CDR3 protein. The data hold over 250,000 distinct CDR3 sequences, with roughly 9.8% observed a single time. Only healthy Caucasians were enrolled as donors. The same data also went into a second study, on yellow fever vaccine responses in identical twins. As that report states: Reportedly, twins showed a vaccine T cell response that looked partly convergent and partly personalized.

The V and J genes are TRBV20-1 and TRBJ2-7; D is ambiguous. The sequenced sample was CD8+ T cells sorted from blood. The receptor comes from a woman under 30 in good health. This CDR3 is CSASDISYEQYF. CDR3 coding DNA: TGCAGTGCTAGTGACATTTCCTACGAGCAGTACTTC.